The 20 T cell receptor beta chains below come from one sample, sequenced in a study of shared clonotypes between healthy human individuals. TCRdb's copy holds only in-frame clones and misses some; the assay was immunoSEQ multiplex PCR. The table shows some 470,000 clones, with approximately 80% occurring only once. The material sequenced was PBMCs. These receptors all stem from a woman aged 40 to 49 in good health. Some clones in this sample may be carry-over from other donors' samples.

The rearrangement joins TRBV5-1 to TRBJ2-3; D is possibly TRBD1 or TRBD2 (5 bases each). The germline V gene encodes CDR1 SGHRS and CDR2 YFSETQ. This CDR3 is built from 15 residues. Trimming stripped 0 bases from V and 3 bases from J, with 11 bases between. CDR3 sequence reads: CASSLGDALTDTQYF. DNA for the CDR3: TGCGCCAGCAGCTTGGGGGACGCGCTAACAGATACGCAGTATTTT.

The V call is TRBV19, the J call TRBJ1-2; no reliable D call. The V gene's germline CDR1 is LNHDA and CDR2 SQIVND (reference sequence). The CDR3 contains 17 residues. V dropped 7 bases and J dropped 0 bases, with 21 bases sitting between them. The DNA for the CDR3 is TGTGCCAGTACCTATCGGTGGTTAGGGCCGCCTAACTATGGCTACACCTTC. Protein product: CASTYRWLGPPNYGYTF.

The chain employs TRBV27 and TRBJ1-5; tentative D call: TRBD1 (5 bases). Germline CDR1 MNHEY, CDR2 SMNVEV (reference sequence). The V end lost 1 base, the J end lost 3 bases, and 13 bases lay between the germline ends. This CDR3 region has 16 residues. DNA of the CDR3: TGTGCCAGCAGTTTATTTGCGGGGACGATCAATCAGCCCCAGCATTTT. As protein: CASSLFAGTINQPQHF.

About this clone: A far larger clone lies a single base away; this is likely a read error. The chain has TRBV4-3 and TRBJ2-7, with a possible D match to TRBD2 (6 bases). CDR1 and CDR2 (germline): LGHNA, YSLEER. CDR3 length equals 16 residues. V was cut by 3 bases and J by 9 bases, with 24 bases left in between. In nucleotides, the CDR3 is TGCGCCAGCAGCCAGGGATTATCGGGACTCCGGGCCGGGCAGTACTTC. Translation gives CASSQGLSGLRAGQYF.

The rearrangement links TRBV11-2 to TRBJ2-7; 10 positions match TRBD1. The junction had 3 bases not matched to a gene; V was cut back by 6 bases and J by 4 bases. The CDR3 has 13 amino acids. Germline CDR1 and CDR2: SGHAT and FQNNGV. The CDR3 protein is CASRGTGEYEQYF. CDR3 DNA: TGTGCCAGCAGGGGGACAGGGGAATACGAGCAGTACTTC.

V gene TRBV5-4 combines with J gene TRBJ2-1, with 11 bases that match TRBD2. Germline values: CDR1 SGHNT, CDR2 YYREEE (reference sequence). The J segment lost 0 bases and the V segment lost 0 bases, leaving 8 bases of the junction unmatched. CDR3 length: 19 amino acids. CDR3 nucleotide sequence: TGTGCCAGCAGCTTGGGGCCTAGCGGGAGGATCCCCTCCTACAATGAGCAGTTCTTC. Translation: CASSLGPSGRIPSYNEQFF.

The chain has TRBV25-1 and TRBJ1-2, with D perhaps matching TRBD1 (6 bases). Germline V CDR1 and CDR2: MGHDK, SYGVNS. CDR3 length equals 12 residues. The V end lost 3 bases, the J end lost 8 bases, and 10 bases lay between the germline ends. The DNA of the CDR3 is TGTGCCAGCAGTGAGAACAGGGTAGGCTACACCTTC. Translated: CASSENRVGYTF.

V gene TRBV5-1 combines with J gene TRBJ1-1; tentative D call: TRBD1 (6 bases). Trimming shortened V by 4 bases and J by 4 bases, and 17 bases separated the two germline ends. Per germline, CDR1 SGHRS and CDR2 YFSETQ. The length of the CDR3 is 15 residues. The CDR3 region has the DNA TGCGCCAGCAGCCCCTCGGGAGACAGGCTCACTGAAGCTTTCTTT. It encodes CASSPSGDRLTEAFF.

In nucleotides, the CDR3 is TGTGCCAGCAGCCCCTTTAGGGGGGACAGTGGGAAGTTCTTC. Protein product: CASSPFRGDSGKFF. V and J are TRBV7-3 and TRBJ2-1; TRBD1 is a possible D gene (7 bases). The V gene's germline CDR1 is SGHTA and CDR2 FQGTGA. The ends were cut back, 5 bases at V and 14 bases at J, with 22 bases in the middle. This CDR3 region has 14 residues.

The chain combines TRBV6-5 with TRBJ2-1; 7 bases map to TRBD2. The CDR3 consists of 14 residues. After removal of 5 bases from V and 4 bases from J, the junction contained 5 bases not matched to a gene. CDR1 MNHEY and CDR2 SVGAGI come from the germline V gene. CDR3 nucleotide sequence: TGTGCCAGCAGTAGAGGGACTAATTACAATGAGCAGTTCTTC. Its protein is CASSRGTNYNEQFF.

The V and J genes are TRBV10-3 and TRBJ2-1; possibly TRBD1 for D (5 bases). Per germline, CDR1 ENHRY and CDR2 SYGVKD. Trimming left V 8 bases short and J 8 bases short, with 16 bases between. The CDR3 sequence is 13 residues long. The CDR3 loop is CAIVGQGSDEQFF. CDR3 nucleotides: TGTGCCATCGTAGGGCAGGGCTCAGATGAGCAGTTCTTC.

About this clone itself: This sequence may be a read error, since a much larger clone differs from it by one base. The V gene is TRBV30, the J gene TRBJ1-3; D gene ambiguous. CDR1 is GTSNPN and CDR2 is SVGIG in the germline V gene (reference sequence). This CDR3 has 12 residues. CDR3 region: CACPGLGSTIYF. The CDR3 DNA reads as TGTGCCTGCCCCGGACTAGGAAGCACCATATATTTT.

CDR3 protein: CASSSERQGSKFQKLFF. CDR3 DNA sequence: TGTGCCAGCAGTTCCGAGAGACAGGGTTCTAAGTTCCAAAAACTGTTTTTT. J is TRBJ1-4 and V is TRBV28; TRBD1 aligns across 7 bases. The CDR3 extends over 17 amino acids. Germline CDR1 and CDR2: MDHEN and SYDVKM. The V segment lost 4 bases and the J segment 9 bases; nucleotides outside the gene matches: 17.

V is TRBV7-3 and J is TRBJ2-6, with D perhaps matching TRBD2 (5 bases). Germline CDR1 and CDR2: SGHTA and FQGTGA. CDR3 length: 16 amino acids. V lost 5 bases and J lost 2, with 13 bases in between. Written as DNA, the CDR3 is TGTGCCAGCAGCCTAGAGACTACACCTGGGGCCAACGTCCTGACTTTC. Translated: CASSLETTPGANVLTF.

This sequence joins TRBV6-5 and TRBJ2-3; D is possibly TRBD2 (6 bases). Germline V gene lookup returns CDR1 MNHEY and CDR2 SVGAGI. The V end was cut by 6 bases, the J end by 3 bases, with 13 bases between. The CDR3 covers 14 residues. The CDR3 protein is CASRSAGTTDTQYF. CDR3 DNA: TGTGCCAGCAGAAGTGCGGGAACTACAGATACGCAGTATTTT.

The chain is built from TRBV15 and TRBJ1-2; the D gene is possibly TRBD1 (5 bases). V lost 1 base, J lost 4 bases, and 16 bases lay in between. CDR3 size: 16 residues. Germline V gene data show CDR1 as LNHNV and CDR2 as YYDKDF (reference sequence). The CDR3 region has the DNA TGTGCCACCAGCAGAGCGAGGACACCCGAGGGCTATGGCTACACCTTC. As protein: CATSRARTPEGYGYTF.

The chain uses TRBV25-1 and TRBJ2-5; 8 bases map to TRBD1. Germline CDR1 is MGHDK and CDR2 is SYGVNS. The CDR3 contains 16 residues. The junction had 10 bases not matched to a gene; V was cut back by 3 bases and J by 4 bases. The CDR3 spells CASSEGVRGRGETQYF. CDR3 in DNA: TGTGCCAGCAGTGAGGGGGTCAGGGGGCGGGGAGAGACCCAGTACTTC.

The CDR3 region is CASSQDRGADTQYF. CDR3 bases: TGCGCCAGCAGCCAAGACCGGGGGGCAGATACGCAGTATTTT. The chain links TRBV4-3 to TRBJ2-3; 7 bases are shared with TRBD2. This CDR3 spans 14 amino acids. Germline assignment: CDR1 LGHNA and CDR2 YSLEER. Trimming cost V 0 bases and J 4 bases; bases outside gene matches: 1.

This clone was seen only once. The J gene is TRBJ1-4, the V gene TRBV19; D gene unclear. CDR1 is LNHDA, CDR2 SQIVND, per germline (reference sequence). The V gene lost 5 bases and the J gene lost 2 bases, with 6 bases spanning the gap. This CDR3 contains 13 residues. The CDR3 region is CASSGRTNEKLFF. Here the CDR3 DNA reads TGTGCCAGTAGTGGACGGACTAATGAAAAACTGTTTTTT.

CDR3 in amino acids: CASSTQNYGYTF. CDR3 coding DNA: TGTGCCAGCAGTACGCAAAACTATGGCTACACCTTC. The chain combines TRBV2 with TRBJ1-2; D gene unclear. The CDR3 is 12 amino acids. Trimming took off 5 bases at V and 2 bases at J, with 6 bases between the two ends. Germline CDR1 is SNHLY and CDR2 is FYNNEI.